Listed below are T cell receptor beta chains from one sample, sequenced in a study of CD8 T cells in Susac syndrome. Via MiXCR, TCRdb re-called the immunoSEQ multiplex PCR reads, giving one row per CDR3 protein. The sample shows under 150,000 distinct CDR3 sequences, 65% to 90% of them seen only once. The sequencing input was CD8+ T cells from PBMCs. The receptors come from a human donor with multiple sclerosis. The CDR3 runs from the conserved cysteine through the conserved F or W. A D gene is named only where the DNA matches it firmly. The listing skips clone size in some rows; elsewhere it reads once, few, many or a size class.

TRBJ2-3	TRBV11-2	.	16	.	TGTGCCAGCAGCTTAGAATGGCGGGACCCCACAGATACGCAGTATTTT	CASSLEWRDPTDTQYF
TRBJ2-1	TRBV27	.	11	few	TGTGCCGTCAGCTCCTACAATGAGCAGTTCTTC	CAVSSYNEQFF
TRBJ2-1	TRBV7-2	.	12	few	TGTGCCAGCAGCTTAGAGGTGGCCACGACGTTCTTC	CASSLEVATTFF
TRBJ2-1	TRBV28	.	18	.	TGTGCCAGCAGTCCACATGAACCAGGCGCCAGCTTCAACAATGAGCAGTTCTTC	CASSPHEPGASFNNEQFF
TRBJ2-1	TRBV7-9	.	11	.	TGTGCCAGCAGAAAGGGGAATGAGCAGTTCTTC	CASRKGNEQFF
TRBJ2-7	TRBV28	.	13	.	TGTGCCAGCAGTTTAATTTCAGGGAGCGAGCAGTACTTC	CASSLISGSEQYF
TRBJ2-1	TRBV11-2	.	15	.	TGTGCCAGCAGCCCAGTGTACAGCTCCTACAATGAGCAGTTCTTC	CASSPVYSSYNEQFF
TRBJ2-2	TRBV30	.	13	.	TGTGCCTGGAGGCTGGGCTACACCGGGGAGCTGTTTTTT	CAWRLGYTGELFF
TRBJ2-1	TRBV6-4	.	12	once	TGTGCCAGCAGTGACGGGCCCAATGAGCAGTTCTTC	CASSDGPNEQFF
TRBJ2-1	TRBV12-3/TRBV12-4	.	17	.	TGTGCCAGCAGCGCCGGGAAAGGGACTCTCTCCTACAATGAGCAGTTCTTC	CASSAGKGTLSYNEQFF
TRBJ1-2	TRBV28	.	13	.	TGTGCCAGCAGTTTATCCGAGGGCTTGGGCTACACCTTC	CASSLSEGLGYTF
TRBJ2-3	TRBV11-1	.	21	.	TGTGCCAGCAGACTTCTACAGGGAGGGGTCGGGCCGAGCAGGGGAACAGATACGCAGTATTTT	CASRLLQGGVGPSRGTDTQYF
TRBJ1-1	TRBV12-3/TRBV12-4	.	17	.	TGTGCCAGCAGCCTCGAAGCTTACAAGGGGGTCGGGAGCGAAGCTTTCTTT	CASSLEAYKGVGSEAFF
TRBJ1-2	TRBV7-9	TRBD1	16	once	TGTGCCAGCAGTCGCGGGACAGGGTATAATTGGTATGGCTACACCTTC	CASSRGTGYNWYGYTF
TRBJ2-5	TRBV14	TRBD2	14	.	TGTGCCAGCAGCCAAGTTACTAGCGTGGAGACCCAGTACTTC	CASSQVTSVETQYF
TRBJ1-5	TRBV19	.	11	once	TGTGCCAGTAGCAAAGGGCAGCCCCAGCATTTT	CASSKGQPQHF
TRBJ2-6	TRBV2	.	15	.	TGTGCCAGCAGCCGAACAGGCTCTGGGGCCAACGTCCTGACTTTC	CASSRTGSGANVLTF
TRBJ1-4	TRBV27	.	18	.	TGTGCCAGCAGTCAGGACTCCCGAGGCACACCCGAGGTTGAAAAACTGTTTTTT	CASSQDSRGTPEVEKLFF
TRBJ1-5	TRBV7-9	TRBD1	15	once	TGTGCCAGCAGCTCGGACAGGCATAGCAATCAGCCCCAGCATTTT	CASSSDRHSNQPQHF
TRBJ2-2	TRBV5-3	.	19	.	TGTGCCAGAAGCTACGGAACGGGACGGACCATGGAGAACACCGGGGAGCTGTTTTTT	CARSYGTGRTMENTGELFF
TRBJ2-5	TRBV27	TRBD1	16	.	TGTGCCAGCAGTCTTTCCTCCGGGACAGGGGATGTGACCCAGTACTTC	CASSLSSGTGDVTQYF
TRBJ2-5	TRBV2	TRBD1	16	few	TGTGCCAGCAGTCGATTAATAGGGACAGAGCAAGAGACCCAGTACTTC	CASSRLIGTEQETQYF
TRBJ2-7	TRBV7-8	.	16	.	TGTGCCAGCAGCTTAACGGAGAACTTTATCTCCTACGAGCAGTACTTC	CASSLTENFISYEQYF
TRBJ2-1	TRBV6-1	.	15	.	TGTGCCAGCAGTGTCCGAGGGACCACTTACAATGAGCAGTTCTTC	CASSVRGTTYNEQFF
TRBJ2-6	TRBV28	.	19	.	TGTGCCAGCAGTTTATTCGTGCAGGTTTCGAACTCTGGGGCCAACGTCCTGACTTTC	CASSLFVQVSNSGANVLTF
TRBJ2-2	TRBV4-1	TRBD2	15	.	TGCGCCAGCAGCCAAGCTAGCGGGGGTACCGGGGAGCTGTTTTTT	CASSQASGGTGELFF
TRBJ2-5	TRBV6-1	TRBD1	16	.	TGTGCCATCGCAGATGAGACAGGGTATCAGGCAGAGACCCAGTACTTC	CAIADETGYQAETQYF
TRBJ1-3	TRBV13	.	17	.	TGTGCCAGCAGCTGGGTGGGGGGGATCCCCTCTGGAAACACCATATATTTT	CASSWVGGIPSGNTIYF
TRBJ1-1	TRBV14	.	16	.	TGTGCCAGCAGCCTGAAAGCCCTCTGGACGGGAGTTGAAGCTTTCTTT	CASSLKALWTGVEAFF